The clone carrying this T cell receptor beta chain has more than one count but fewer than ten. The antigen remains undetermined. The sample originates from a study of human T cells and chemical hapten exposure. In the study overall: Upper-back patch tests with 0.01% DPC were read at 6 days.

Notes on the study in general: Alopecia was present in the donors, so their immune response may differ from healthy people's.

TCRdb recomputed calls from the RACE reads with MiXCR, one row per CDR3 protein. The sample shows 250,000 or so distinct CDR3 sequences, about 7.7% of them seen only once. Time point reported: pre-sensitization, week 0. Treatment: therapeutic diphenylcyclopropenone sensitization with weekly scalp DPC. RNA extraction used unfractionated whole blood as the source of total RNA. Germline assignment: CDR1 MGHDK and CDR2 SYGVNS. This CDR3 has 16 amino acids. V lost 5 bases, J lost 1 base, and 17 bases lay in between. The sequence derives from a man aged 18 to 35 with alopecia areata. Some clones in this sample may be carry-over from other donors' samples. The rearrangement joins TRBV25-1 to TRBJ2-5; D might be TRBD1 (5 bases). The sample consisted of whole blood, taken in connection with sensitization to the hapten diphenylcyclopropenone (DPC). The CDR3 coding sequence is TGTGCCAGCAGTCCTCCCCCGGACATTTCCCAAGAGACCCAGTACTTC. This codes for CASSPPPDISQETQYF.